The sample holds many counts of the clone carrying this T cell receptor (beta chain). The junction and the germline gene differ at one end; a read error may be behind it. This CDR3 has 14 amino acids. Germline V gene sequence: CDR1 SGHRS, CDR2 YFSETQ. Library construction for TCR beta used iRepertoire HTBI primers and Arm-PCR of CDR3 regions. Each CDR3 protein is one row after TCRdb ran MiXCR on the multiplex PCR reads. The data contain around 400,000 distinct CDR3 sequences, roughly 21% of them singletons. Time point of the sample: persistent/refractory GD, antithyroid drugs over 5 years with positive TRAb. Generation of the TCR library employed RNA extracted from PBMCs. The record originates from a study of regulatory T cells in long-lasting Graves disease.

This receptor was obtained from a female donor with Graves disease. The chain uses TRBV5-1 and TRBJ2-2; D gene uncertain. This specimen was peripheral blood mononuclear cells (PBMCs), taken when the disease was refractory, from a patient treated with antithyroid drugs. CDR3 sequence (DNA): TGTGCCAGCAGCTTAGGTTGGAACACCGGGGAGCTGTTTTTT. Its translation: CASSLGWNTGELFF.